Reported below is one TCR beta chain. Antigen: not known. Terminally differentiated effector memory CD45RA+ cells were left out of the naive CD8 fraction, which was CD45RO-negative and positively selected for CCR7. Donors were healthy HIV-negative adults without recent acute infections or vaccinations. With 4 bases clipped from V and 3 bases from J, the junction kept 8 bases outside the gene matches. The CDR3 loop spans 17 amino acids. Germline V lookup: CDR1 MGHRA, CDR2 YSYEKL. The data are from a study of shared clonotypes between healthy human individuals. At the level of the study: A donor's plate count was three for CD4 naive and three for CD4 memory; CD8 naive had two and CD8 memory one.

Measured with immunoSEQ multiplex PCR; TCRdb has only the in-frame clones, and not every one. The profile shows about 2.2 million clones, just under 95% of them singletons. Broader study findings: Naive CD4 clonotype sharing across a few donors was 5% to 6%. The small donor group covered limited genetic and exposure diversity.

The sequencing sample was made of naive CD8+ T cells from PBMCs. The gene calls are TRBV4-1 and TRBJ2-7; 14 bases match TRBD2. This clonotype was sampled from a man aged 18-30 years in good health. Some clones in this sample may be carry-over from other donors' samples. The chain's CDR3 is CASSLATSGRAVYEQYF. CDR3 coding DNA: TGCGCCAGCAGCCTAGCGACTAGCGGGAGGGCCGTCTACGAGCAGTACTTC.